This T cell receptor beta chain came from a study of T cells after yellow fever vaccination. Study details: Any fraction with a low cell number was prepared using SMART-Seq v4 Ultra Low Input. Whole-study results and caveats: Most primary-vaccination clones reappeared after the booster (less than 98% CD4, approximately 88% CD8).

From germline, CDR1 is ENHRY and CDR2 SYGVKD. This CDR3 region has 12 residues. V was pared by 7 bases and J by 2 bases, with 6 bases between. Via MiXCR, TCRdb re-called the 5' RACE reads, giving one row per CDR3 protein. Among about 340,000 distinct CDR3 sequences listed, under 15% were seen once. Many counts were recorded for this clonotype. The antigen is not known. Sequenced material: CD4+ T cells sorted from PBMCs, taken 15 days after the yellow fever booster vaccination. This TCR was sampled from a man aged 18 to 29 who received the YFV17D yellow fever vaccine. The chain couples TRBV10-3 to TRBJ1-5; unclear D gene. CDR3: CAINGGNQPQHF. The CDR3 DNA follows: TGTGCCATCAATGGGGGCAATCAGCCCCAGCATTTT.